These 11 T cell receptor beta chains share one sample of origin, sequenced in a study of graft-versus-host responses after intestinal transplantation. Generated by immunoSEQ multiplex PCR, the TCRdb table keeps only in-frame clones and is missing some. This sample has 40,000 or so clones, with 75% to 90% found just once. The source was PBMCs, collected more than 950 days after transplant. Every receptor here comes from a human patient who received an intestinal transplant, so some T cells may come from the graft donor.

The V and J genes are TRBV7-6 and TRBJ2-2, with TRBD1 matching 10 bases. This CDR3 is built from 15 residues. V shed 4 bases, J shed 5 bases, and the junction held 4 bases outside the gene matches. Germline assignment: CDR1 SGHVS and CDR2 FNYEAQ. The CDR3 here is CASSSRQGATGELFF. Written as DNA, the CDR3 is TGTGCCAGCAGCTCTAGACAGGGGGCGACCGGGGAGCTGTTTTTT.

This chain links TRBV30 with TRBJ2-1; possible D gene TRBD2, 5 bases. The CDR3 runs 17 residues. Germline CDR1 GTSNPN, CDR2 SVGIG (reference sequence). V gave up 0 bases and J gave up 7 bases, with 22 bases separating them. This chain's CDR3 is CAWSVHQGFWEKNEQFF. CDR3 in DNA: TGTGCCTGGAGTGTACATCAAGGGTTTTGGGAGAAGAATGAGCAGTTCTTC.

V is TRBV5-1 and J is TRBJ2-3; 9 positions match TRBD2. V trimming: 0 bases; J trimming: 2 bases; junction bases outside the gene matches: 4. Germline CDR1 and CDR2: SGHRS and YFSETQ. This CDR3 contains 16 residues. CDR3: CASSLGRGGATDTQYF. The CDR3 nucleotides are TGCGCCAGCAGCTTGGGCCGCGGGGGGGCCACAGATACGCAGTATTTT.

This clone was seen a single time. The V and J genes are TRBV30 and TRBJ2-6; D perhaps matches TRBD1 (5 bases). The CDR3 runs to 14 residues. Per germline, CDR1 GTSNPN and CDR2 SVGIG (reference sequence). The V end was cut by 7 bases, the J end by 1 base, with 11 bases between. The CDR3, as DNA: TGTGCCTCTGACAGCCCATCTGGGGCCAACGTCCTGACTTTC. Its translation is CASDSPSGANVLTF.

This clone was found once. The genes are TRBV10-3 and TRBJ2-7; D tentatively reads TRBD1 or TRBD2 (5 bases each). The CDR3 length is 16 residues. Trimming stripped 4 bases from V and 0 bases from J, with 16 bases between. Germline values: CDR1 ENHRY, CDR2 SYGVKD. This chain's CDR3 is CAISGLRDGHSYEQYF. CDR3 sequence (DNA): TGTGCCATCAGTGGTTTAAGGGACGGACACTCCTACGAGCAGTACTTC.

Notes on this clone: This specimen includes other DNA sequences encoding the same CDR3. The chain uses TRBV6-5 and TRBJ1-1; 9 bases line up with TRBD1. Unmatched junction bases numbered 9, after V lost 6 bases and J lost 4 bases. Germline lookup yields CDR1 MNHEY and CDR2 SVGAGI. The CDR3 has 15 residues. For the CDR3, the DNA is TGTGCCAGCAGCCCACAGGGGGCGCGTAGCACTGAAGCTTTCTTT. Protein: CASSPQGARSTEAFF.

The J gene is TRBJ2-5, the V gene TRBV5-1, with unresolved D. This CDR3 has 13 residues. Trimming took 1 base from V and 5 from J, leaving 9 bases between them. Germline CDR1 SGHRS, CDR2 YFSETQ. The CDR3 loop is CASSLNHLETQYF. The CDR3 nucleotides read TGCGCCAGCAGCTTGAATCATTTGGAGACCCAGTACTTC.

V gene TRBV9 combines with J gene TRBJ2-3; 7 bases are a match to TRBD2. The J segment lost 3 bases and the V segment lost 1 base, leaving 5 bases of the junction unmatched. Germline-derived CDR1 and CDR2 are SGDLS and YYNGEE. The CDR3 is 15 amino acids. CDR3 nucleotides: TGTGCCAGCAGCGTAAAAGGACTAGGGACAGATACGCAGTATTTT. Its protein is CASSVKGLGTDTQYF.

The V gene is TRBV5-1, the J gene TRBJ2-3; the D is unclear. Germline values: CDR1 SGHRS, CDR2 YFSETQ. The CDR3 is made up of 11 amino acids. Trimming removed 0 bases at V and 8 bases at J, with 4 bases between. The CDR3 DNA sequence: TGCGCCAGCAGCTTGGGACCTACGCAGTATTTT. Translation gives CASSLGPTQYF.

The chain uses TRBV4-1 and TRBJ1-2; D is unclear. The V gene lost 3 bases and the J gene lost 2 bases, with 7 bases spanning the gap. This CDR3 has 13 amino acids. Germline loops: CDR1 MGHRA, CDR2 YSYEKL. CDR3 sequence: CASSQGLNYGYTF. The CDR3 bases are TGCGCCAGCAGCCAGGGGTTAAACTATGGCTACACCTTC.

This clone was detected once. This rearrangement joins TRBV4-1 to TRBJ2-7, with unresolved D. The CDR3 extends over 15 amino acids. V shed 0 bases and J shed 5 bases, with 14 bases lying between them. CDR1 is MGHRA, CDR2 YSYEKL, per germline. Here the CDR3 reads CASSQEPARSDEQYF. DNA for the CDR3: TGCGCCAGCAGCCAAGAACCAGCCCGGAGCGACGAGCAGTACTTC.